What follows are 14 T cell receptor beta chains derived from one specimen sequenced in a study of Graves' ophthalmopathy and Graves' hyperthyroidism. As the template, RNA transcripts were used to amplify TCR beta CDR3 regions. RT-PCR with HTBI primers came first, then second-round multiplex PCR. One entry per CDR3 protein results from TCRdb running MiXCR on the multiplex PCR reads. This sample has about 500,000 distinct CDR3 sequences; approximately 14% occur once, and the top ten carry about 10%. Input material: blood. These receptors all come from a woman between 25 and 40 years old with Graves' ophthalmopathy.

This clonotype has ten or more counts. This sequence joins TRBV18 and TRBJ1-3, with unresolved D. The CDR3 is 15 residues long. From germline, CDR1 is KGHSH and CDR2 LQKENI. Trimming took 0 bases from V and 4 from J, leaving 10 bases between them. Written as DNA, the CDR3 is TGTGCCAGCTCACCACCGGAAAGGGCCGGAAACACCATATATTTT. Encoded protein: CASSPPERAGNTIYF.

This clonotype was counted many times. The gene calls are TRBV6-1 and TRBJ1-5, with D unclear. Per germline, CDR1 MNHNS and CDR2 SASEGT. V was cut by 3 bases and J by 4 bases, with 16 bases left in between. This CDR3 is built from 16 residues. CDR3 region: CASSEPPSWENQPQHF. The CDR3 region has the DNA TGTGCCAGCAGTGAGCCCCCCAGTTGGGAGAATCAGCCCCAGCATTTT.

In this sample, this clonotype turned up many times. The chain recombines TRBV27 with TRBJ2-2, with TRBD1 matching over 8 bases. CDR3 length: 14 amino acids. The V segment lost 8 bases and the J segment 6 bases; nucleotides outside the gene matches: 8. Germline assignment: CDR1 MNHEY and CDR2 SMNVEV (reference sequence). This chain's CDR3 is CASGRGRVAGELFF. As DNA, the CDR3 is TGTGCCAGCGGCAGGGGGCGAGTGGCCGGGGAGCTGTTTTTT.

This clonotype came up a few times. The rearrangement uses TRBV5-1 and TRBJ2-5; 8 bases agree with TRBD2. With V trimmed by 0 bases and J by 8 bases, 6 bases remained unmatched. CDR3 size: 14 residues. CDR1 and CDR2 (germline): SGHRS, YFSETQ. The CDR3 loop reads CASSLGTSLLTQYF. The CDR3 region has the DNA TGCGCCAGCAGCTTGGGGACTAGCTTGTTAACCCAGTACTTC.

At least ten counts were recorded for this clonotype. The V and J genes are TRBV6-5 and TRBJ1-2, with D hard to call. Germline-derived CDR1 and CDR2 are MNHEY and SVGAGI. V was shortened by 9 bases and J by 4 bases, with 18 bases between the two germline ends. The CDR3 length is 14 residues. The DNA for the CDR3 is TGTGCCAGTTCGAATGGCGGGCGGGCCTATGGCTACACCTTC. It encodes CASSNGGRAYGYTF.

This clonotype was seen ten or more times. The chain has TRBV20-1 and TRBJ2-7, with TRBD2 identical over 10 bases. The CDR3 is 15 residues long. CDR1 is DFQATT and CDR2 is SNEGSKA in the germline V gene (reference sequence). Trimming removed 7 bases from V and 3 bases from J; junction bases left unmatched: 12. As DNA, the CDR3 is TGCAGTGGGGGGCTAGCGGGAGAGACTGTCTACGAGCAGTACTTC. Amino acids: CSGGLAGETVYEQYF.

This clonotype was seen ten or more times. The chain is built from TRBV5-1 and TRBJ2-5, with D perhaps TRBD1 or TRBD2 (6 bases each). Trimming removed 3 bases from V and 3 bases from J, with 9 bases in between. Per the germline V gene, CDR1 is SGHRS and CDR2 is YFSETQ. The CDR3 is made up of 13 amino acids. CDR3 amino acids: CASSYREEETQYF. The CDR3 DNA is TGCGCCAGCAGCTACAGGGAGGAAGAGACCCAGTACTTC.

This clonotype has a count of ten or more. The chain joins TRBV28 to TRBJ2-7, with 10 bases fitting TRBD1. The CDR3 runs to 16 residues. Germline CDR1 MDHEN, CDR2 SYDVKM. With 5 bases clipped from V and 3 bases from J, the junction kept 10 bases outside the gene matches. CDR3 region: CASSPPGTGVRYEQYF. Written as DNA, the CDR3 is TGTGCCAGCAGTCCCCCCGGGACAGGGGTTCGCTACGAGCAGTACTTC.

This clonotype appeared many times. The chain carries TRBV27 and TRBJ1-1; the D gene is possibly TRBD1 (6 bases). The CDR3 runs 15 residues. Per germline, CDR1 MNHEY and CDR2 SMNVEV (reference sequence). V lost 6 bases to trimming and J lost 1 base, with 15 bases between them. For the CDR3, the DNA is TGTGCCAGCAGCCGAAGGGGGTTAGGGAACACTGAAGCTTTCTTT. This encodes CASSRRGLGNTEAFF.

This clonotype was observed at least ten times. This chain uses TRBV11-2 with TRBJ2-7; TRBD2 might be the D (6 bases). The CDR3 extends over 13 amino acids. Germline CDR1 reads SGHAT; CDR2 reads FQNNGV. Trimming pared 4 bases from V and 7 bases from J, leaving 14 bases between. The CDR3 here is CASSSVRGGEQYF. CDR3 DNA: TGTGCCAGCAGCTCCGTGCGGGGCGGGGAGCAGTACTTC.

This clonotype occurred many times. This chain uses TRBV19 with TRBJ1-5; tentatively, D is TRBD1 (5 bases). The CDR3 totals 15 residues. CDR1 is LNHDA and CDR2 is SQIVND in the germline V gene (reference sequence). Trimming took 3 bases from V and 1 from J, leaving 10 bases between them. CDR3 amino acids: CASSIRDPSNQPQHF. CDR3 DNA: TGTGCCAGTAGTATCCGGGACCCAAGCAATCAGCCCCAGCATTTT.

Concerning this clonotype: With a much larger clone just one base away, this may be a read error. The J gene is TRBJ2-7, the V gene TRBV20-1; D not certain. Germline-derived CDR1 and CDR2 are DFQATT and SNEGSKA (reference sequence). This CDR3 spans 13 amino acids. CDR3 sequence reads: CSARGSTVYEQCF. For the CDR3, the DNA is TGCAGTGCTAGAGGTTCAACAGTATACGAGCAGTGCTTC.

This clonotype was detected many times. The rearrangement joins TRBV19 to TRBJ1-2; D remains ambiguous. V was cut by 0 bases and J by 7 bases, with 9 bases left in between. The CDR3 extends over 13 amino acids. CDR1 and CDR2 from the germline V gene are LNHDA and SQIVND (reference sequence). In nucleotides, the CDR3 is TGTGCCAGTAGTATAGATCGGAGGTCTGGCTACACCTTC. It encodes CASSIDRRSGYTF.

This clonotype was observed many times. The V call is TRBV7-7, the J call TRBJ1-5, with D uncertain. The CDR3 covers 16 residues. Germline CDR1 reads SSHAT; CDR2 reads FNYEAQ (reference sequence). CDR3 in DNA: TGTGCTACCCTCACCCTTATTCCTCATAGCAATCAGCCCCAGCATTTT. It is translated as CATLTLIPHSNQPQHF.